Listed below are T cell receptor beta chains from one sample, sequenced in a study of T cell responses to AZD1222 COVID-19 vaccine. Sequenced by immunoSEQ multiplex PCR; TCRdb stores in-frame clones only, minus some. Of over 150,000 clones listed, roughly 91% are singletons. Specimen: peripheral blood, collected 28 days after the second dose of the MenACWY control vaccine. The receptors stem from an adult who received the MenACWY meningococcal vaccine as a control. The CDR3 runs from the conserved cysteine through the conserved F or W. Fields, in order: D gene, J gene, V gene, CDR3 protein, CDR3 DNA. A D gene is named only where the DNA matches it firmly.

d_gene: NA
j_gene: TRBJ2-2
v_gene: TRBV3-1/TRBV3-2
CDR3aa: CASSQAEALTHTGELFF
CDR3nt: TGTGCCAGCAGCCAAGCGGAGGCACTTACCCACACCGGGGAGCTGTTTTTT

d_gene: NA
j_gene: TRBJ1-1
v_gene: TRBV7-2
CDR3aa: CASSSLRSAEAFF
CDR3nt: TGTGCCAGCAGCTCCCTAAGGTCGGCTGAAGCTTTCTTT

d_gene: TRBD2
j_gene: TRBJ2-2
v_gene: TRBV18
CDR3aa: CASSPPGLMTGELFF
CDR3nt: TGTGCCAGCTCACCCCCGGGACTAATGACCGGGGAGCTGTTTTTT

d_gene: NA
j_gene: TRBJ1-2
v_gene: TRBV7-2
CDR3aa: CASSPGSWYGYTF
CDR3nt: TGTGCCAGCAGCCCCGGATCGTGGTATGGCTACACCTTC

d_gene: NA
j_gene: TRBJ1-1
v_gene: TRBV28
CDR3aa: CASRSGWRGVTEAFF
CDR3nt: TGTGCCAGCAGATCAGGGTGGAGAGGAGTCACTGAAGCTTTCTTT

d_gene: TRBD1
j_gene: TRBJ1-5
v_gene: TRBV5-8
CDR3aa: CASSPPLSGQGMRWNQPQHF
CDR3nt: TGTGCCAGCAGCCCACCACTATCGGGACAGGGAATGAGATGGAATCAGCCCCAGCATTTT

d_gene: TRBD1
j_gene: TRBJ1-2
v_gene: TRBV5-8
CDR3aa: CASRSPGGAFGYTF
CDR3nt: TGTGCCAGCAGATCACCAGGGGGCGCTTTTGGCTACACCTTC

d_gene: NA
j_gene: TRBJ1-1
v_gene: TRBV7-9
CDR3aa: CASSFALNTEAFF
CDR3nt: TGTGCCAGCAGCTTTGCGTTGAACACTGAAGCTTTCTTT

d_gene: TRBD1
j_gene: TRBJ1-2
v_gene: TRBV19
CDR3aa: CASRQGFDYGYTF
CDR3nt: TGTGCCAGCAGACAGGGGTTCGACTATGGCTACACCTTC

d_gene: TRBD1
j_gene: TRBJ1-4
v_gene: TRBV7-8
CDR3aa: CASSWGQVVETNEKLFF
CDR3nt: TGTGCCAGCAGCTGGGGACAGGTGGTCGAGACTAATGAAAAACTGTTTTTT